Shown below are 27 T cell receptor beta chains from a single sample sequenced in a study of T cell repertoires in cytomegalovirus infection. Using its own MiXCR run on the reads, TCRdb lists one record per CDR3 protein. This sample has 680,000 or so distinct CDR3 sequences, with about a third found just once. Specimen: PBMCs. The receptors were sampled from a human donor in good health (CMV status not recorded). Some clones in this sample may be carry-over from other donors' samples.

The chain combines TRBV4-1 with TRBJ2-1; D is ambiguous. There are 20 residues in the CDR3. CDR1 is MGHRA, CDR2 YSYEKL, per germline. The V and J ends lost 2 bases and 4 bases respectively, with 27 bases between them. The CDR3 sequence is CASSQRPRYHPPLLYNEQFF. For the CDR3, the DNA is TGCGCCAGCAGCCAAAGGCCAAGGTATCATCCACCCCTCCTTTACAATGAGCAGTTCTTC.

The V call is TRBV5-6, the J call TRBJ2-7, with D maybe TRBD2 (5 bases). The ends were cut back, 1 base at V and 2 bases at J, with 13 bases in the middle. CDR3 length equals 15 residues. The germline CDR1 and CDR2 sequences are SGHDT and YYEEEE. The CDR3 DNA reads as TGTGCCAGCAGCTTGATGCGGGCCTTAACCTACGAGCAGTACTTC. It is translated as CASSLMRALTYEQYF.

CDR3 DNA sequence: TGTGCCAGCAGTAAGACAGCGTATAATGAAAAACTGTTTTTT. Translated, it gives CASSKTAYNEKLFF. The V and J genes are TRBV27 and TRBJ1-4, with TRBD1 as a possible D gene (5 bases). Trimming removed 5 bases from V and 4 bases from J, with 11 bases in between. This CDR3 contains 14 residues. The germline CDR1 and CDR2 sequences are MNHEY and SMNVEV (reference sequence).

This clonotype was counted between two and nine times. This chain connects TRBV5-5 to TRBJ2-2, with D tentatively TRBD1 (5 bases). CDR3 length: 15 amino acids. Germline values: CDR1 SGHKS, CDR2 YYEKEE (reference sequence). Deletions cut 0 bases from V and 6 bases from J, with 12 bases between. The CDR3 nucleotides read TGTGCCAGCAGCTTGGCAGGGATCAAGGCCGGGGAGCTGTTTTTT. This sequence encodes CASSLAGIKAGELFF.

A note on this clonotype: This may be a read error: a much more frequent sequence differs by one nucleotide. CDR3 loop: CASSFLGTATNEKLFF. CDR3 in DNA: TGTGCCAGCAGCTTTTTAGGGACGGCAACTAATGAAAAACTGTTTTTT. The genes are TRBV7-6 and TRBJ1-4, with D possibly TRBD1 on 5 matching bases. V dropped 3 bases and J dropped 0 bases, with 11 bases sitting between them. This CDR3 is built from 16 residues. The germline gives CDR1 SGHVS, CDR2 FNYEAQ.

In this sample, this clonotype turned up a few times. The V gene is TRBV12-3 or TRBV12-4, the J gene TRBJ1-5; TRBD1 matches 9 bases. V was pared by 6 bases and J by 3 bases, with 24 bases of the junction left unmatched. The CDR3 contains 21 residues. The CDR3 DNA follows: TGTGCCAGCAGCCGCGACAGGGGGTCCGATCTGGGACACCCCCCCAATCAGCCCCAGCATTTT. It encodes CASSRDRGSDLGHPPNQPQHF.

A remark on this clonotype: An end of the junction differs from the germline gene, which may be a read error. CDR3: CCASRTGDYEQYF. CDR3 nucleotides: TGCTGTGCTTCTCGGACAGGGGACTACGAGCAGTACTTC. This chain joins TRBV20-1 and TRBJ2-7; TRBD1 matches 9 bases. The CDR3 contains 13 residues. Germline values: CDR1 DFQATT, CDR2 SNEGSKA (reference sequence).

This clonotype was picked up many times. The chain uses TRBV5-6 and TRBJ2-1; no firm D call. The CDR3 has 12 amino acids. CDR1 is SGHDT, CDR2 YYEEEE, per germline. V was shortened by 4 bases and J by 10 bases, with 12 bases between the two germline ends. The CDR3 sequence is CASSLMGREQFF. CDR3 nucleotides: TGTGCCAGCAGCCTAATGGGAAGGGAGCAGTTCTTC.

The rearrangement uses TRBV7-6 and TRBJ2-2; no clear D. With 5 bases removed from V and 3 bases from J, the gap between germline ends came to 13 bases. Per germline, CDR1 SGHVS and CDR2 FNYEAQ. This CDR3 has 15 residues. Here the CDR3 DNA reads TGTGCCAGCAGCAAAGGGATAGTGGACACCGGGGAGCTGTTTTTT. Translation gives CASSKGIVDTGELFF. Based on the CDR3 plus reference TRBV7-6 and TRBJ2-2, the full variable domain is GAGVSQSPRYKVTKRGQDVALRCDPISGHVSLYWYRQALGQGPEFLTYFNYEAQQDKSGLPNDRFSAERPEGSISTLTIQRTEQRDSAMYRCASSKGIVDTGELFFGEGSRLTVL.

The genes are TRBV7-8 and TRBJ2-1; D is uncertain. Germline-derived CDR1 and CDR2 are SGHVS and FQNEAQ. The CDR3 sequence is 13 residues long. V lost 0 bases and J 8 bases, leaving 8 bases between the germline ends. DNA of the CDR3: TGTGCCAGCAGCTTAGCGTCTGCGGATGAGCAGTTCTTC. This sequence encodes CASSLASADEQFF.

The genes are TRBV7-2 and TRBJ1-1, with D perhaps matching TRBD1 (5 bases). V was clipped by 5 bases and J by 6 bases, with 16 bases between them. The germline V gene encodes CDR1 SGHTA and CDR2 FQGNSA. CDR3 length equals 14 residues. CDR3 nucleotides: TGTGCCAGCAGCCCCTCCGGGGGGGGGGCTGAAGCTTTCTTT. Translating it yields CASSPSGGGAEAFF.

This clonotype came up a few times. The genes are TRBV7-9 and TRBJ2-4; possibly TRBD2 for D (5 bases). The germline V and J ends were trimmed by 3 bases and 0 bases, with 12 bases remaining between them. The length of the CDR3 is 16 residues. Germline values: CDR1 SEHNR, CDR2 FQNEAQ (reference sequence). The CDR3 bases are TGTGCCAGCAGCTTCTTTCGGGGTGTAGCCAAAAACATTCAGTACTTC. As protein: CASSFFRGVAKNIQYF. Combining the CDR3 with reference TRBV7-9 and TRBJ2-4 gives the whole variable domain DTGVSQNPRHKITKRGQNVTFRCDPISEHNRLYWYRQTLGQGPEFLTYFQNEAQLEKSRLLSDRFSAERPKGSFSTLEIQRTEQGDSAMYLCASSFFRGVAKNIQYFGAGTRLSVL.

The chain carries TRBV9 and TRBJ1-2, with 8 bases matching TRBD1. The ends lost 0 bases at V and 5 bases at J; junction bases unmatched: 21. The germline gives CDR1 SGDLS, CDR2 YYNGEE. The CDR3 extends over 20 amino acids. The CDR3: CASSVGPRTGPNKEGYGYTF. The CDR3 DNA sequence: TGTGCCAGCAGCGTAGGTCCTAGGACAGGGCCAAATAAGGAGGGGTATGGCTACACCTTC.

This clonotype was counted only a few times. The CDR3 sequence is CASSFRGLSSAELFF. The CDR3 region has the DNA TGTGCCAGCAGCTTCAGGGGCCTGTCTTCTGCCGAGCTGTTTTTT. The chain is built from TRBV7-6 and TRBJ2-2; a weak D match, TRBD1 (6 bases). Germline-derived CDR1 and CDR2 are SGHVS and FNYEAQ. Trimming left V 3 bases short and J 11 bases short, with 19 bases between. This CDR3 region has 15 residues.

This clonotype was found many times. This chain connects TRBV2 to TRBJ2-1; D uncertain. Trimming stripped 4 bases from V and 5 bases from J, with 3 bases between. The V gene's germline CDR1 is SNHLY and CDR2 FYNNEI. This CDR3 has 11 residues. The CDR3: CASSANNEQFF. The CDR3 DNA sequence: TGTGCCAGCAGTGCAAACAATGAGCAGTTCTTC.

The CDR3 region is CASSPGQGALGANVLTF. CDR3 sequence (DNA): TGTGCCAGCAGTCCGGGACAGGGGGCTCTGGGCGCCAACGTCCTGACTTTC. This chain connects TRBV12-3 or TRBV12-4 to TRBJ2-6; 12 bases line up with TRBD1. The CDR3 is 17 amino acids. V shed 5 bases and J 7 bases; nucleotides not matched to a gene: 9.

The CDR3 sequence: CAISESGMVYEQYF. The CDR3 DNA is TGTGCCATCAGTGAGTCAGGGATGGTCTACGAGCAGTACTTC. The chain recombines TRBV10-3 with TRBJ2-7; D ambiguous. V lost 0 bases and J lost 3, with 9 bases in between. Germline V lookup: CDR1 ENHRY, CDR2 SYGVKD. This CDR3 has 14 residues.

The J gene is TRBJ2-7, the V gene TRBV29-1; 9 bases match TRBD1. Germline V CDR1 and CDR2: SQVTM, ANQGSEA. The CDR3 extends over 13 amino acids. J gave up 2 bases and V 6 bases, and 5 bases lay outside the gene matches. The CDR3 DNA reads as TGCAGCGTGATGGGACAGGGTGCCTACGAGCAGTACTTC. This gives the protein CSVMGQGAYEQYF.

This clonotype was seen only a few times. The gene calls are TRBV19 and TRBJ1-5; 7 nucleotides line up with TRBD1. Per germline, CDR1 LNHDA and CDR2 SQIVND (reference sequence). The CDR3 loop spans 17 amino acids. Germline trimming cut 7 bases from V and 0 bases from J; bases unmatched to any gene: 12. The CDR3 sequence is CASKWDRPEYSNQPQHF. Here the CDR3 DNA reads TGTGCCAGTAAGTGGGACAGACCTGAATATAGCAATCAGCCCCAGCATTTT.

The table lists this clonotype with many counts. The rearrangement joins TRBV11-2 to TRBJ1-2; no clear D. Trimming stripped 5 bases from V and 5 bases from J, with 9 bases between. The CDR3 consists of 12 residues. CDR1 is SGHAT and CDR2 is FQNNGV in the germline V gene. This chain's CDR3 is CASSPLRYGYTF. Written as DNA, the CDR3 is TGTGCCAGCAGCCCCCTGCGGTATGGCTACACCTTC. The full variable domain, with the rest looked up from reference TRBV11-2 and TRBJ1-2, is EAGVAQSPRYKIIEKRQSVAFWCNPISGHATLYWYQQILGQGPKLLIQFQNNGVVDDSQLPKDRFSAERLKGVDSTLKIQPAKLEDSAVYLCASSPLRYGYTFGSGTRLTVV.

The chain carries TRBV28 and TRBJ1-2; TRBD1 might be the D (6 bases). Germline CDR1 and CDR2: MDHEN and SYDVKM. The CDR3 totals 15 residues. Trimming took off 6 bases at V and 4 bases at J, with 18 bases between the two ends. The CDR3 nucleotides are TGTGCCAGCAGCCTAGGGCCAGGGGAGCTCTATGGCTACACCTTC. Translating it yields CASSLGPGELYGYTF.

The sample holds a few counts of this clonotype. V usage is TRBV5-1 and J usage is TRBJ2-3; tentative D call: TRBD2 (6 bases). The CDR3 sequence is 14 residues long. The germline V gene has CDR1 SGHRS and CDR2 YFSETQ. V gave up 1 base and J gave up 6 bases, with 12 bases separating them. The DNA of the CDR3 is TGCGCCAGCAGCTTGTTGGGGGGAAAGGATACGCAGTATTTT. Amino acid sequence: CASSLLGGKDTQYF.

J is TRBJ1-2 and V is TRBV24-1; D remains unclear. V was pared by 4 bases and J by 4 bases, with 9 bases between. Germline loops: CDR1 KGHDR, CDR2 SFDVKD. The length of the CDR3 is 13 residues. The CDR3: CATSDRLTYGYTF. The CDR3 region has the DNA TGTGCCACCAGTGACCGCCTTACCTATGGCTACACCTTC.

The gene calls are TRBV7-4 and TRBJ1-1; D unresolved. Trimming left V 11 bases short and J 0 bases short, with 7 bases between. The CDR3 totals 11 residues. The germline gives CDR1 SGHVT, CDR2 SQSDAQ. The CDR3 sequence is CAGIMNTEAFF. In DNA form, the CDR3 reads TGTGCCGGAATTATGAACACTGAAGCTTTCTTT. Filled out from reference TRBV7-4 and TRBJ1-1, the complete variable domain reads GAGVSQSPRYKVAKRGRDVALRCDSISGHVTLYWYRQTLGQGSEVLTYSQSDAQRDKSGRPSGRFSAERPERSVSTLKIQRTEQGDSAVYLCAGIMNTEAFFGQGTRLTVV.

The chain has TRBV18 and TRBJ2-2, with D uncertain. V was cut by 0 bases and J by 5 bases, with 10 bases left in between. CDR3 size: 15 residues. In germline, CDR1 is KGHSH, CDR2 LQKENI. DNA for the CDR3: TGTGCCAGCTCACCACCGGGCACTATAACCGGGGAGCTGTTTTTT. Its translation is CASSPPGTITGELFF.

This clonotype was detected ten times or more. The V call is TRBV7-2, the J call TRBJ2-1; D possibly corresponds to TRBD2 (5 bases). CDR1 and CDR2 (germline): SGHTA, FQGNSA. V dropped 7 bases and J dropped 0 bases, with 10 bases sitting between them. CDR3 length equals 14 residues. The CDR3 DNA is TGTGCCAGCACCCTAGCCGTCTCCTACAATGAGCAGTTCTTC. This encodes CASTLAVSYNEQFF.

The chain uses TRBV28 and TRBJ2-1; 9 bases match TRBD2. CDR3 size: 15 residues. V dropped 3 bases and J dropped 10; count of bases not matched to a gene: 10. CDR1 is MDHEN, CDR2 SYDVKM, per germline. Written as DNA, the CDR3 is TGTGCCAGCAGTTTGTGGGGACTAGCACTCAAGGAGCAGTTCTTC. It codes for CASSLWGLALKEQFF.